This TCR beta chain was obtained from a study of shared clonotypes between healthy human individuals (dated by TCRdb to 2018 to 2021). Study-level background: A few men and two women, aged 18 to 49 years, made up the cohort. To estimate repertoire size and how much clonotypes are shared between individuals, the study performed deep sequencing of blood TCR repertoires from about 5 healthy adults. To increase sequencing depth and limit assay-specific biases, TCR repertoire library preparation and sequencing were carried out by different laboratories using diverse techniques. Leukapheresis yielded between about 0.85 and 10 billion PBMCs per donor. Paper-wide results and their limitations: Only blood was sampled, and tissue TCR repertoires likely differ from those in blood. Because the study included only a small number of donors, the genetic and exposure-history diversity represented was limited. Pairwise subsampling indicated that sequencing depth was expected to affect the degree of clonotype sharing among donors.

TCR CDR3 regions were amplified from genomic DNA by multiplex PCR using the deep immunoSEQ assay. Extracted genomic DNA from each cell subset was distributed evenly across all wells of several immunoSEQ 96-well plates, and each plate was treated as a replicate. Each replicate PCR for unsorted PBMC received about 300 ng genomic DNA, equal to approximately 30,000 T cell genomes. Ten immunoSEQ deep assay plates were used to sequence the unsorted PBMC genomic DNA. Purified libraries were quantified with a Qubit 3.0 fluorometer, sized on a Bioanalyzer 2100, and re-quantified with the KAPA Library Quantification kit. A separate single-read 150-cycle Illumina NextSeq 550 flow cell was used to sequence each immunoSEQ 96-well plate. The paper's data handling went like this. The immunoSEQ output contained only junctional sequences without quality scores, so filtering could not match that applied to full-length reads. Sequences were annotated with PyIR, a Python wrapper for IgBLAST v1.9, using IMGT germline references to assign V/J genes and CDR3. Reads were removed for weak V/J assignments (E-value above 1e-6), missing CDR3, stop codons, out-of-frame junctions, or ambiguous translated residues. V3J clonotypes were defined by identical inferred V gene, J gene, and CDR3 amino acid sequence. Percentage overlap between repertoires was calculated by dividing the number of shared unique clonotypes by the size of the smaller repertoire. Richness of each repertoire was evaluated using RTK rarefaction, the Chao1 estimator, and Recon v2.1 estimates of unobserved clonotypes. TCRdb took over this immuneACCESS table, retaining in-frame rearrangements with V and J assigned. Such tables are incomplete; in checked studies, under half of the missing clones stem from an unresolved V gene, and the remainder is unexplained. V, J and clone size derive from that table, while D and trimming were established from the DNA sequence. This sample gives about 490,000 clones in total; around 85% of them show up just once. 10% to 15% of the sample belongs to the ten largest clones.

About this clone itself: The specificity of this receptor is unknown. No clone much larger than this one lies a single base away; base qualities are absent.

The CDR3, cysteine through phenylalanine, is 14 amino acids long. Just the 42-base CDR3 DNA is kept, in frame starting at base 1. Relative to germline, V is 4 bases shorter and J is 6 bases shorter, with 15 bases between their ends. Based on the germline V gene, the CDR1 and CDR2 sequences are KGHSH and LQKENI. Healthy HIV-negative adults with no recently reported acute infections or vaccinations were included as donors. All donors were Caucasian adults living in Nashville, Tennessee, USA. For unsorted samples, about 90 million PBMCs were counted and genomic DNA was extracted with the QIAamp DNA Blood Mini kit. Blood was obtained by leukapheresis, after which PBMCs were separated by Ficoll-Histopaque density gradient centrifugation and cryopreserved in liquid nitrogen vapor phase.

Sequenced sample: PBMCs. Recombination linked TRBV18 to TRBJ1-2; TRBD1 is a weak D gene call, 6 bases matching. The receptor comes from a woman aged 40 to 50 in good health. Some clones in this sample may be carry-over from other donors' samples. CDR3 protein: CASSLGQPTDGYTF. The nucleotides are TGTGCCAGCTCACTTGGACAGCCGACGGATGGCTACACCTTC.